Detailed here is one T cell receptor (beta chain). The antigen this receptor binds is unknown. Base qualities were left out, and no much larger clone turns up one base away. Separate from the roughly 650-subject first cohort, the validation cohort of 95 to 150 subjects was the group to which the donors belonged. Libraries were constructed by the immunoSEQ multiplex PCR assay. The authors processed their data as follows. A statistical classification framework was developed to diagnose cytomegalovirus status using the catalog of TCR beta chain sequences. Sourced from immuneACCESS, this table was stored by TCRdb with only in-frame sequences that have V and J called. A share of the clones is absent; for the studies checked, an unresolved V gene accounts for under half, and the remainder has no known explanation. That table gives V, J and clone size, and the DNA gave D and trimming. This sample has approximately 280,000 clones in its table, and approximately 88% of those were observed once. The ten top clones hold 0.92% of the sample.

The data were obtained in a study of cytomegalovirus exposure and HLA in healthy donors (dated by TCRdb to about 2017). General notes on the study: According to a later analysis, the approximately 120 validation repertoires were produced on the same platform as the 666 repertoires of the first cohort. The study combined high-throughput TCR immunosequencing, statistical association of individual TCRs with disease status, and machine learning to predict cytomegalovirus infection status. The study aimed to test whether signatures of past pathogen exposure could be identified by cataloging public T cell receptors. In addition to the first cohort of around 670 subjects, a separate validation cohort of 130 or so different subjects was used.

The investigation overall reported the following: Most TCR sequences were observed very rarely across donors, whereas some public TCRs were present in many individuals. A later analysis lacked HLA typing for the validation cohort, so it scored co-occurrence in that cohort across all 110 or so repertoires. In the study, some 160 TCR beta chains were listed as associated with cytomegalovirus. In vitro tests confirmed that a few of the cytomegalovirus-associated TCR beta chains recognize cytomegalovirus antigens. The classifier was reported to diagnose cytomegalovirus status with high specificity and sensitivity in both the original and validation cohorts. The authors suggested that the approach could potentially be generalized to other disease states and immunological phenotypes. Of the cluster scores, roughly 95% were above 0 in a later analysis, which found that TCRs clustered in the first cohort also tended to co-occur in the 90 to 150 validation repertoires.

CDR3 length: 12 amino acids, cysteine to phenylalanine. Only the CDR3 DNA stays, 36 bases, in frame from base 1. Based on the germline V gene, the CDR1 and CDR2 sequences are MDHEN and SYDVKM. V and J are trimmed by 7 bases and 9 bases, and the gene matches miss 4 bases of the junction. Sequencing used PBMCs. The chain links TRBV28 with TRBJ2-1; 9 middle bases align to TRBD2. This clonotype was obtained from a woman between 18 and 29 years old in good health and CMV-seronegative. The DNA sequence is as follows: TGTGCCAGCACCTTAGCGGGAGCTGAGCAGTTCTTC. Its coded protein is CASTLAGAEQFF.